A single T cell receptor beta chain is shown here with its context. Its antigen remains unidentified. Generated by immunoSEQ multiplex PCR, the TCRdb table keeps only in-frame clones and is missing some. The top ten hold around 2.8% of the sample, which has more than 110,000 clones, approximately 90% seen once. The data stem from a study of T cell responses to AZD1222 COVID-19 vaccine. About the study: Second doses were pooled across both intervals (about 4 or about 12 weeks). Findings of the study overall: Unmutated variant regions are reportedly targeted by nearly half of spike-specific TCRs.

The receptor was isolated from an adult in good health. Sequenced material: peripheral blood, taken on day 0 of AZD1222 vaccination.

The CDR3 DNA is TGCGCCAGCAGCTTGGACCCCCTGGGACAGATCTATGGCTACACCTTC. Residues: CASSLDPLGQIYGYTF. The rearrangement joins TRBV5-1 to TRBJ1-2, with TRBD1 matching over 7 bases. This CDR3 has 16 residues. Trimming cost V 0 bases and J 4 bases; bases outside gene matches: 9. CDR1 is SGHRS and CDR2 is YFSETQ in the germline V gene.